One T cell receptor (beta chain) is described in this entry. The antigen is undetermined. The record originates from a study of shared clonotypes between healthy human individuals. Overall study results and limits: What rarefaction showed was incomplete sorted-subset sequencing despite large depth. It was anticipated that sequencing depth would influence how many clonotypes donors shared. Exclusively blood specimens were collected; tissue repertoires likely differ.

The germline V gene encodes CDR1 LGHNA and CDR2 YSLEER. Trimming removed 0 bases from V and 6 bases from J, with 13 bases in between. The CDR3 runs to 15 residues. Clones were sequenced by immunoSEQ multiplex PCR, and TCRdb holds only the in-frame ones, with some missing. The table lists some 1 million clones, more than 60% of them singletons. This chain uses TRBV4-3 with TRBJ2-3; no clear D. The receptor was derived from a man between 18 and 35 years old in good health. Sequencing was done on a sample of memory CD4+ T cells sorted from blood. Subset described: CD45RA-negative fraction. This CDR3 is CASSQDSRASDTQYF. For the CDR3, the DNA is TGCGCCAGCAGCCAAGATTCGAGAGCTTCGGATACGCAGTATTTT.